The present T cell receptor beta chain was sequenced within a study of tissue T cells after allogeneic stem cell transplantation. Background on the study: Pathologist review favored tissue samples showing histologically apparent lymphocytes.

Adult allogeneic hematopoietic cell transplant recipients with steroid-refractory graft-versus-host disease were prospectively enrolled for research autopsy. The CDR3 spans 14 residues. CDR1 is SGHTA, CDR2 FQGNSA, per germline. The V end was cut by 0 bases, the J end by 3 bases, with 9 bases between. Sequencing of TCRbeta CDR3 at survey depth gave sequences and template counts. Method: immunoSEQ multiplex PCR; TCRdb's copy keeps in-frame clones and lacks some. The sample includes around 2,500 clones, about 71% of them seen just once. Study-wide findings and caveats: Across patients, clones rarely overlapped, yet motif clusters were shared tissue-specifically.

Remarks on this clone: Its specificity is not known.

The input for sequencing was colon tissue, taken at autopsy. The rearrangement uses TRBV7-2 and TRBJ2-7; tentatively, D is TRBD2 (6 bases). The source of this sequence is a male patient at least 60 years old with steroid-refractory graft-versus-host disease after an allogeneic stem cell transplant. The T cells may partly be graft donor cells. For the CDR3, the DNA is TGTGCCAGCAGCTTAGCGCGGGAATTCTACGAGCAGTACTTC. It encodes CASSLAREFYEQYF.